One and the same sample provided the 12 T cell receptor beta chains below, sequenced in a study of OX40 agonist ivuxolimab in advanced cancers. Only in-frame clones appear in the TCRdb table, and some are missing; sequencing was by immunoSEQ multiplex PCR. The data show about 21,000 clones, around nine tenths seen once. The specimen comprised CD4+ or CD8+ T cells sorted from blood, sampled in a trial of the OX40 agonist ivuxolimab. The origin of the receptors is an adult with an advanced solid tumor such as melanoma, head and neck, liver or kidney cancer.

The chain has TRBV25-1 and TRBJ2-1; D might be TRBD1 or TRBD2, each matching 5 bases. V was pared by 3 bases and J by 4 bases, with 10 bases between. Germline V CDR1 and CDR2: MGHDK, SYGVNS. There are 14 residues in the CDR3. The CDR3, as DNA: TGTGCCAGCAGTGATGTGGGACGGTACAATGAGCAGTTCTTC. Amino acid sequence: CASSDVGRYNEQFF.

The table lists this clone with a few counts. The sample carries other DNA sequences with the same CDR3. The chain combines TRBV4-2 with TRBJ2-7, with D unclear. Trimming took 1 base from V and 7 from J, leaving 8 bases between them. There are 12 residues in the CDR3. CDR1 and CDR2 (germline): LGHNA, YNFKEQ. CDR3 protein: CASSQVASEQYF. CDR3 DNA sequence: TGTGCCAGCAGCCAAGTCGCGAGTGAGCAGTACTTC.

The J gene is TRBJ1-2, the V gene TRBV2; 7 nucleotides agree with TRBD1. Trimming removed 5 bases from V and 5 bases from J; junction bases left unmatched: 11. The CDR3 length is 15 residues. Germline CDR1 and CDR2: SNHLY and FYNNEI. The CDR3 DNA is TGTGCCAGCAGTTCACCCGGACAGGTCGCTTATGGCTACACCTTC. Translation: CASSSPGQVAYGYTF.

The chain couples TRBV14 to TRBJ2-2; D perhaps matches TRBD1 (6 bases). Trimming pared 1 base from V and 4 bases from J, leaving 10 bases between. Germline V CDR1 and CDR2: SGHDN, FVKESK. The CDR3 has 15 residues. The CDR3 nucleotides are TGTGCCAGCAGCCAAGTCAGGGGAGCCACCGGGGAGCTGTTTTTT. Its translation: CASSQVRGATGELFF.

The gene calls are TRBV7-9 and TRBJ2-1; D not certain. Germline loops: CDR1 SEHNR, CDR2 FQNEAQ (reference sequence). With 6 bases removed from V and 9 bases from J, the gap between germline ends came to 12 bases. The CDR3 loop spans 12 amino acids. The CDR3 region has the DNA TGTGCCAGCAGTTCTAGTGCCCTTGAGCAGTTCTTC. Its translation is CASSSSALEQFF.

The chain joins TRBV15 to TRBJ2-3; D is possibly TRBD1 or TRBD2 (6 bases each). V lost 1 base and J 0 bases, leaving 8 bases between the germline ends. This CDR3 is built from 15 residues. The germline V gene encodes CDR1 LNHNV and CDR2 YYDKDF (reference sequence). As DNA, the CDR3 is TGTGCCACCAGCAGAGGGGGGGCTAGCACAGATACGCAGTATTTT. This translates into CATSRGGASTDTQYF.

The CDR3 is CASSLVPTDTQYF. The CDR3 DNA is TGCGCCAGCAGCTTGGTCCCCACAGATACGCAGTATTTT. This chain links TRBV5-1 with TRBJ2-3, with D unclear. The CDR3 extends over 13 amino acids. The V end lost 0 bases, the J end lost 2 bases, and 4 bases lay between the germline ends. Germline CDR1 is SGHRS and CDR2 is YFSETQ.

This clone is a singleton in its sample. The chain joins TRBV5-5 to TRBJ1-1; D is undetermined. The CDR3 is 11 residues long. Per germline, CDR1 SGHKS and CDR2 YYEKEE (reference sequence). Trimming stripped 6 bases from V and 1 base from J, with 4 bases between. The CDR3 nucleotides are TGTGCCAGCACCGGGAACACTGAAGCTTTCTTT. Translated, it gives CASTGNTEAFF.

The chain is built from TRBV6-5 and TRBJ1-2; the D is unclear. This CDR3 contains 13 residues. The ends were cut back, 2 bases at V and 7 bases at J, with 11 bases in the middle. Germline-derived CDR1 and CDR2 are MNHEY and SVGAGI. CDR3 amino acids: CASSYGVVSGYTF. Here the CDR3 DNA reads TGTGCCAGCAGTTACGGGGTTGTAAGTGGCTACACCTTC.

This chain joins TRBV2 and TRBJ1-5, with no clear D. In germline, CDR1 is SNHLY, CDR2 FYNNEI. V was shortened by 4 bases and J by 5 bases, with 12 bases between the two germline ends. The CDR3 runs 14 residues. The CDR3 DNA reads TGTGCCAGCAGTGGGACTGGTAGGGATCAGCCCCAGCATTTT. Translated: CASSGTGRDQPQHF.

This clone appeared once. The rearrangement links TRBV6-4 to TRBJ2-2; TRBD2 matches 15 bases. V lost 3 bases to trimming and J lost 7 bases; unmatched junction nucleotides: 6. CDR1 MRHNA and CDR2 SNTAGT come from the germline V gene. The CDR3 is 17 amino acids. The CDR3 coding sequence is TGTGCCAGCAGTGAATCCGGGACTAGCGGGAGGAGCGGGGAGCTGTTTTTT. Protein product: CASSESGTSGRSGELFF.

This chain joins TRBV10-3 and TRBJ1-3; D remains unclear. CDR3 length equals 11 residues. Trimming took off 3 bases at V and 5 bases at J, with 2 bases between the two ends. Germline V gives CDR1 ENHRY, CDR2 SYGVKD. The CDR3 DNA reads as TGTGCCATCAGTGACCGAAACACCATATATTTT. Its translation: CAISDRNTIYF.